This TCR beta chain was documented in a study of OX40 agonist ivuxolimab in advanced cancers. In terms of the full investigation: Ivuxolimab was a fully human IgG2 agonistic monoclonal antibody targeting the costimulatory receptor OX40 (CD134). Intravenous ivuxolimab was administered to patients every 2 weeks at six dose levels: 0.01, 0.1, 0.3, 1.5, 3 and 10 mg/kg. Prior anti-PD-1, anti-PD-L1 or anti-CTLA-4 therapy was permitted, and less than 45% of dose-escalation patients had received checkpoint inhibitors. The paper covers the monotherapy dose-escalation part of the phase I ivuxolimab trial, which included N of about 50 patients. Partial responses occurred in three dose-escalation patients: two with cutaneous melanoma and one with hepatocellular carcinoma. Of the 50 to 55 patients in dose escalation, about 20 had hepatocellular carcinoma, some 15 had melanoma, 9 had renal cell carcinoma and 9 had head and neck cancer. In the dose-escalation cohort, 65% to 90% of patients were male, and the mean age was approximately 60 years, with a range of about 23 to 80. Peripheral TCRbeta sequencing aimed to test whether ivuxolimab altered TCR sequence diversity and caused clonal T-cell expansion.

For sequencing of the TCRbeta CDR3 region, genomic DNA was extracted from the sorted cells. The immunoSEQ Assay was used for sequencing of TCRbeta CDR3 regions. TCRdb limited this immuneACCESS table to in-frame rearrangements with V and J called. A share of clones is missing; checked studies link under half to unresolved V genes, and the rest is unexplained. The sample table contains 30,000 to 40,000 clones; only one count was recorded for 81% of them. The ten largest clones take up roughly 21% of the sample. In the case of this clone: There is no known antigen for this receptor. No base-level quality is on record; no much larger clone is a single base apart.

The trial excluded patients who had a history of autoimmune disease or were on systemic immunosuppression. Peripheral blood for TCR sequencing was drawn from every dose cohort at baseline, at cycle 4 day 1 and at cycle 7 day 1. Samples came from an open-label, multicenter, first-in-human phase I dose-escalation trial of ivuxolimab. Adults with locally advanced or metastatic melanoma, renal cell carcinoma, hepatocellular carcinoma or head and neck squamous cell carcinoma were enrolled in the trial. CD4+ and CD8+ T cells were sorted separately from peripheral blood before TCR sequencing. Germline trimming amounts to 3 bases on V and 10 bases on J, with 9 as the count of junction bases outside the gene matches. CDR1 is given as SGHTA and CDR2 as FQGNSA, both from the germline V gene. The CDR3 runs 14 residues from the cysteine to the phenylalanine. Of all the DNA, just the CDR3 is kept, 42 bases in frame from base 1.

What the authors observed across the whole study: Low levels of normalized T-cell clonal expansion were also seen in some patients who did not respond. Clonal expansion of both CD4+ and CD8+ blood T cells was observed from baseline to week 6 at doses 0.1 to 3.0 mg/kg. On average, CD8+ T cells showed more expanded clones than CD4+ T cells after ivuxolimab. Which antigens the clonally expanded peripheral T cells were specific for was not determined. Partial responders in the 0.1-3.0 mg/kg groups had among the lowest normalized peripheral clonal expansion, especially among CD8+ T cells.

The sequenced sample was CD4+ or CD8+ T cells sorted from blood, obtained in a trial of the OX40 agonist ivuxolimab. This TCR came from an adult with an advanced solid tumor such as melanoma, head and neck, liver or kidney cancer. Rearrangement joined TRBV7-2 to TRBJ2-1; 7 central nucleotides agree with TRBD2. Here the CDR3 is given as CASSFLGLVEEQFF. At the DNA level, the sequence is TGTGCCAGCAGCTTTTTAGGACTAGTCGAGGAGCAGTTCTTC. Reference TRBV7-2 and TRBJ2-1 genes cover what lies past the CDR3, so the full variable domain is GAGVSQSPSNKVTEKGKDVELRCDPISGHTALYWYRQSLGQGLEFLIYFQGNSAPDKSGLPSDRFSAERTGGSVSTLTIQRTQQEDSAVYLCASSFLGLVEEQFFGPGTRLTVL.